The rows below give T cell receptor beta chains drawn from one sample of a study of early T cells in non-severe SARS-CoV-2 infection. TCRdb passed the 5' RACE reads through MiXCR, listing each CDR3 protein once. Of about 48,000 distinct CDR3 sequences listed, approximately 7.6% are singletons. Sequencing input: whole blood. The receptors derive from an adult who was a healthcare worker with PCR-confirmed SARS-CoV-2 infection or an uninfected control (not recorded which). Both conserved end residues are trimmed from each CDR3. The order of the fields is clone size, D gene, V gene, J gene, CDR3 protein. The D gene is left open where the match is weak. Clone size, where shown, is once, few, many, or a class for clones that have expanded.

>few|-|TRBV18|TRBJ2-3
ASSPRGLKMSQADTQY
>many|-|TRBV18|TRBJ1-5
ASSPRRVDFVSNQPQH
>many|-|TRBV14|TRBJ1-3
ASSQSLRNTIY
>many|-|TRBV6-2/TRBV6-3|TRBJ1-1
ASRSQGWTEAF
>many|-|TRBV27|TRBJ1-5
ASSPRSNGNQPQH
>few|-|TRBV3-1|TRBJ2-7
ASSQGSEQY
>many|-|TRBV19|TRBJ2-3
ASSIIPGDTQY
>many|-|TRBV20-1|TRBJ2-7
SARDPGGVGDEQY
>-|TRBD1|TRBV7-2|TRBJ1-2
ASSPSRGGYYGYT
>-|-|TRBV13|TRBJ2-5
ASSEIMAWETQY
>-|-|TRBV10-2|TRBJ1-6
ASTPGHNSPLH
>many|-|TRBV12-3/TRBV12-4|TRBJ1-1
ASSLLLRNTEAF
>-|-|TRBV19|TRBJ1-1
ASSMRVTEAF
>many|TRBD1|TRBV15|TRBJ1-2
ATSRVGQYDGYT
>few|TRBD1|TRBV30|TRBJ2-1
AWSSGQGKDEQF
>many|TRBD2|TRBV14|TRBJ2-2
ASSPHVLAGLVTGELF
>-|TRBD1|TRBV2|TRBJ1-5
ASRAHRGPSNQPQH
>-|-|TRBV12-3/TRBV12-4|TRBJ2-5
ASSRVRQETQY
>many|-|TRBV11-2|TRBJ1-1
ASSSGLFTSYTEAF
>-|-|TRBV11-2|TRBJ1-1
ASSSAPGIEAF
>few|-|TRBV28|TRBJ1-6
ASSLYSGSSPLH
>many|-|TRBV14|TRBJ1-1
ASSQYPPGRMNTEAF
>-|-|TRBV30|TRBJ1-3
AWSLGSGNTIY
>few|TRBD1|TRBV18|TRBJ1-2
ASSRSGQVNGYT
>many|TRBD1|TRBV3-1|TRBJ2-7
ASSRQGPSYEQY
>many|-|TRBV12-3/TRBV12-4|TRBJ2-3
ASSQKGTQY
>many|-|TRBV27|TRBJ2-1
ASSPKDWSSYNEQF
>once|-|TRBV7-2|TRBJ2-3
ASSSFGGLSTDTQY
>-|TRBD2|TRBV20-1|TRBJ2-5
SVGGRVKETQY
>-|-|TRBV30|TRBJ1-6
AWSPEMNSPLH